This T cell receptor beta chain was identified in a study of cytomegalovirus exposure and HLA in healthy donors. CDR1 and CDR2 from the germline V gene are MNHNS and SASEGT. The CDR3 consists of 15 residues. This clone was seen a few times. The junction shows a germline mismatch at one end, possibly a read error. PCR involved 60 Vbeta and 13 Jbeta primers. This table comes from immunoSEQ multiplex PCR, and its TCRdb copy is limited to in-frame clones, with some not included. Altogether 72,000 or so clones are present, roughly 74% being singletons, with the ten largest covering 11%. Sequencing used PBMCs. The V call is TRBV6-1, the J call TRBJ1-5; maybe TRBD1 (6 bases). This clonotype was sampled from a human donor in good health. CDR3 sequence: CASNEQGGGNQPQHF. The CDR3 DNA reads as TGTGCCAGCAATGAACAGGGAGGAGGCAATCAGCCCCAGCATTTT.